The 2 T cell receptor beta chains given below trace back to one sample, sequenced in a study of blood T cell repertoires in COVID-19. Using immunoSEQ multiplex PCR, the repertoire was profiled, and TCRdb retains in-frame clones only, with some absent. The table shows about 300,000 clones, with more than 75% occurring only once. Sequenced input: PBMCs or T cells enriched from blood (not recorded which). Receptor source: a woman between 18 and 30 years old who had recovered from COVID-19.

This chain uses TRBV9 with TRBJ1-1; TRBD1 matches 8 bases. Trimming took 0 bases from V and 4 from J; bases not matched to a gene: 5. The CDR3 extends over 15 amino acids. Germline loops: CDR1 SGDLS, CDR2 YYNGEE. CDR3 residues: CASSVGRTGLTEAFF. CDR3 in DNA: TGTGCCAGCAGCGTAGGGAGGACAGGGCTCACTGAAGCTTTCTTT.

This sequence joins TRBV15 and TRBJ2-1, with 12 bases matching TRBD1. Germline lookup yields CDR1 LNHNV and CDR2 YYDKDF (reference sequence). The CDR3 loop spans 18 amino acids. After removal of 5 bases from V and 2 bases from J, the junction contained 10 bases not matched to a gene. CDR3 in amino acids: CATSRGTGGPPAYNEQFF. CDR3 DNA sequence: TGTGCCACCAGCCGAGGGACAGGGGGCCCACCGGCCTACAATGAGCAGTTCTTC.